A single sample gave rise to the 10 T cell receptor beta chains below, sequenced in a study of cytomegalovirus exposure and HLA in healthy donors. Assay used: immunoSEQ multiplex PCR; TCRdb lists only in-frame clones, some missing. The sample shows approximately 160,000 clones, 75% to 95% of them seen only once. Sample: PBMCs. The receptors shown here come from a woman aged 18-29 years in good health and CMV-seropositive.

V gene TRBV28 combines with J gene TRBJ1-2; 9 positions match TRBD1. This CDR3 region has 15 residues. The trim removed 4 bases at V and 6 bases at J, leaving 9 bases unmatched. Germline CDR1 is MDHEN and CDR2 is SYDVKM. CDR3 protein: CASSSIRTGVNGYTF. Written as DNA, the CDR3 is TGTGCCAGCAGTTCAATTCGGACAGGGGTGAATGGCTACACCTTC.

The chain couples TRBV13 to TRBJ2-7; no definite D call. V was cut by 3 bases and J by 5 bases, with 20 bases left in between. CDR3 length equals 16 residues. CDR1 and CDR2 from the germline V gene are PRHDT and FYEKMQ (reference sequence). CDR3 region: CASSLGWQDGLHEQYF. In DNA, the CDR3 is TGTGCCAGCAGCTTGGGTTGGCAAGATGGGCTCCACGAGCAGTACTTC.

The chain uses TRBV5-1 and TRBJ2-2; maybe TRBD1 (5 bases). V was clipped by 6 bases and J by 6 bases, with 12 bases between them. The CDR3 covers 13 residues. Germline values: CDR1 SGHRS, CDR2 YFSETQ. CDR3 sequence (DNA): TGCGCCAGCAAAGACAGAAGCCCCGGGGAGCTGTTTTTT. This sequence encodes CASKDRSPGELFF.

Concerning this clone itself: An end of the junction differs from the germline gene, which may be a read error. The chain is built from TRBV28 and TRBJ2-7; 8 nucleotides match TRBD1. The CDR3 totals 15 residues. Germline V gene data show CDR1 as MDHEN and CDR2 as SYDVKM. The CDR3: CASTLQGGFSYEQYF. The CDR3 DNA is TGTGCCAGCACTTTACAGGGGGGCTTCTCCTACGAGCAGTACTTC.

The V call is TRBV2, the J call TRBJ1-2; D remains ambiguous. The CDR3 sequence is 10 residues long. V was trimmed by 6 bases and J by 5 bases, leaving 4 bases between them. Germline-derived CDR1 and CDR2 are SNHLY and FYNNEI. The DNA for the CDR3 is TGTGCCAGCAGAGAGTATGGCTACACCTTC. Translated: CASREYGYTF.

CDR3 bases: TGTGCCACCAGTAACGGTCTCAGCAATCAGCCCCAGCATTTT. Protein sequence: CATSNGLSNQPQHF. V is TRBV15 and J is TRBJ1-5, with D uncertain. V lost 6 bases, J lost 1 base, and 10 bases lay in between. CDR3 length equals 14 residues. Per germline, CDR1 LNHNV and CDR2 YYDKDF (reference sequence).

The rearrangement joins TRBV23-1 to TRBJ2-5, with a possible D match to TRBD2 (5 bases). TRBV23-1 is noted as an ORF with a role that remains uncertain. The CDR3 runs 14 residues. Trimming pared 4 bases from V and 7 bases from J, leaving 16 bases between. CDR3 nucleotides: TGCGCCAGCAGTCCCCCCGAGGGTACGGGGACCCAGTACTTC. Amino acid sequence: CASSPPEGTGTQYF.

The rearrangement links TRBV27 to TRBJ2-7; TRBD2 is a possible D gene (5 bases). CDR1 MNHEY and CDR2 SMNVEV come from the germline V gene (reference sequence). The CDR3 is 13 residues long. V lost 5 bases to trimming and J lost 4 bases, with 12 bases between them. In DNA, the CDR3 is TGTGCCAGCAGTCTCGGACTGGGTTACGAGCAGTACTTC. Its translation is CASSLGLGYEQYF.

The gene calls are TRBV9 and TRBJ2-7, with D possibly being TRBD1 (5 bases). The germline V gene has CDR1 SGDLS and CDR2 YYNGEE. The CDR3 consists of 16 residues. V lost 0 bases and J 4 bases, leaving 17 bases between the germline ends. CDR3 bases: TGTGCCAGCAGCGTAGGTTGGGGCCCTACCGTATACGAGCAGTACTTC. Protein: CASSVGWGPTVYEQYF.

The CDR3 here is CASGSGLNEQFF. The CDR3 bases are TGTGCCAGCGGGTCAGGGCTCAATGAGCAGTTCTTC. The chain has TRBV6-1 and TRBJ2-1; possible D gene TRBD1, 5 bases. Germline assignment: CDR1 MNHNS and CDR2 SASEGT. Trimming took 8 bases from V and 6 from J, leaving 11 bases between them. There are 12 residues in the CDR3.